This TCR beta chain is from a study of cytotoxic CD8 clonotypes in ibrutinib-treated CLL. Study-wide points: Sampling times (in sustained-remission versus progressing patients) were not the same.

The protocol was immunoSEQ multiplex PCR, while the TCRdb copy is restricted to in-frame clones and leaves out a portion. The table shows about 85,000 clones, with 70% to 80% occurring only once. Comments on this clone: Its antigen is undetermined.

V was clipped by 0 bases and J by 2 bases, with 6 bases between them. This CDR3 spans 13 amino acids. Germline loops: CDR1 SGHRS, CDR2 YFSETQ. The sequences come from PBMCs, collected after 12 months of ibrutinib treatment. The TCR was taken from a human donor with chronic lymphocytic leukemia. J is TRBJ2-7 and V is TRBV5-1; no reliable D call. This CDR3 is CASSLGGTYEQYF. CDR3 sequence (DNA): TGCGCCAGCAGCTTGGGGGGTACCTACGAGCAGTACTTC.